The clone carrying this TCR beta chain was detected only once. Its specificity is unknown. This sample stems from a study of T cells in localized non-small cell lung cancer. Study-level findings and limits: In uninvolved adjacent lung, T cell clonality reached its highest value, exceeding tumor. Blood T cell density predicted longer survival; adjacent-lung clonality, shorter.

Sequencing was performed with immunoSEQ multiplex PCR; in TCRdb, only in-frame clones are kept and a portion is missing. The sample includes roughly 2,100 clones, 20% to 30% of them seen just once. Adjacent lung samples, free of atypia, were obtained at least 2 cm from the tumor margin. The CDR3 length is 17 residues. V was cut by 6 bases and J by 2 bases, with 19 bases left in between. Germline V lookup: CDR1 WNHNN, CDR2 SYGVQD (reference sequence). This rearrangement joins TRBV10-1 to TRBJ2-2; TRBD2 might be the D (6 bases). This clonotype originated in an older male donor with stage II lung adenocarcinoma. The material sequenced was normal lung tissue next to the tumor, taken before any cancer treatment. CDR3 DNA: TGCGCCAGCAGCCCGAACCCCGGCGGACTAAACACCGGGGAGCTGTTTTTT. Translated: CASSPNPGGLNTGELFF.